Shown below are 16 T cell receptor beta chains from a single sample sequenced in a study of T cell repertoires in ileal Crohn's disease. The table came from immunoSEQ multiplex PCR; TCRdb's copy has only in-frame clones and leaves some out. The table lists fewer than 20,000 clones, around 65% of them singletons. The sample comprised ileal tissue. These receptors came from an adult with Crohn's disease.

This chain links TRBV28 with TRBJ1-2; TRBD1 agrees at 8 bases. The CDR3 runs to 16 residues. V was clipped by 2 bases and J by 7 bases; unmatched bases: 12. The germline gives CDR1 MDHEN, CDR2 SYDVKM. CDR3 nucleotides: TGTGCCAGCAGTTTAATGGGTGACAGGGGAAGTCGTGGCTACACCTTC. This encodes CASSLMGDRGSRGYTF.

The V call is TRBV7-6, the J call TRBJ1-3, with D unresolved. The V end was cut by 6 bases, the J end by 7 bases, with 10 bases between. The CDR3 is 12 amino acids. From germline, CDR1 is SGHVS and CDR2 FNYEAQ. The CDR3 reads CASRSSGNTIYF. In DNA form, the CDR3 reads TGTGCCAGCAGGTCCAGCGGCAACACCATATATTTT.

The gene calls are TRBV25-1 and TRBJ2-5, with 11 bases that match TRBD2. Germline loops: CDR1 MGHDK, CDR2 SYGVNS. The CDR3 loop spans 15 amino acids. V lost 8 bases to trimming and J lost 11 bases; unmatched junction nucleotides: 16. The CDR3 loop reads CASSGLAGDPWEQYF. The CDR3, as DNA: TGTGCCAGCTCCGGACTAGCGGGTGACCCCTGGGAGCAGTACTTC.

The chain recombines TRBV6-1 with TRBJ2-7, with a possible D match to TRBD2 (7 bases). Trimming cost V 5 bases and J 0 bases, with 11 bases left between them. The CDR3 has 14 amino acids. From germline, CDR1 is MNHNS and CDR2 SASEGT. DNA of the CDR3: TGTGCCAGCAGTAGGGGGGGAGACTCCTACGAGCAGTACTTC. Protein product: CASSRGGDSYEQYF.

This chain links TRBV7-2 with TRBJ1-5; D ambiguous. This CDR3 has 15 residues. The V end was cut by 1 base, the J end by 3 bases, with 10 bases between. The germline V gene encodes CDR1 SGHTA and CDR2 FQGNSA. The CDR3 DNA reads TGTGCCAGCAGCTTAGATACGACATTCAATCAGCCCCAGCATTTT. Its protein is CASSLDTTFNQPQHF.

The chain combines TRBV29-1 with TRBJ1-1; TRBD1 matches 11 bases. The CDR3 has 14 residues. V was clipped by 4 bases and J by 4 bases; unmatched bases: 5. The germline CDR1 and CDR2 sequences are SQVTM and ANQGSEA. The DNA for the CDR3 is TGCAGCGTTGGATATGGGACAGGGGGCACTGAAGCTTTCTTT. Protein sequence: CSVGYGTGGTEAFF.

This chain joins TRBV9 and TRBJ2-1; perhaps TRBD2 as D (5 bases). The CDR3 sequence is 13 residues long. Germline values: CDR1 SGDLS, CDR2 YYNGEE. V lost 4 bases and J 3 bases, leaving 8 bases between the germline ends. The CDR3 bases are TGTGCCAGCAGCCCCCGGGACTACAATGAGCAGTTCTTC. Translated: CASSPRDYNEQFF.

The chain links TRBV9 to TRBJ2-7, with 8 nucleotides matching TRBD2. J lost 4 bases, V lost 4 bases, and 22 bases had no gene match. The germline V gene has CDR1 SGDLS and CDR2 YYNGEE. The CDR3 is 19 amino acids. The CDR3 loop reads CASSMQLRGTRGMGYEQYF. CDR3 bases: TGTGCCAGCAGCATGCAACTCCGGGGGACTAGAGGAATGGGATACGAGCAGTACTTC.

This clone was counted a few times. The gene calls are TRBV5-1 and TRBJ2-7, with a possible D match to TRBD2 (6 bases). V was shortened by 0 bases and J by 2 bases, with 12 bases between the two germline ends. Germline V CDR1 and CDR2: SGHRS, YFSETQ. The length of the CDR3 is 15 residues. CDR3 DNA sequence: TGCGCCAGCAGCTTGGAGGCGGGGTACACCTACGAGCAGTACTTC. This sequence encodes CASSLEAGYTYEQYF.

The chain employs TRBV6-6 and TRBJ2-7; 7 positions agree with TRBD2. Trimming took 0 bases from V and 2 from J; bases not matched to a gene: 1. The germline gives CDR1 MNHNY, CDR2 SVGAGI (reference sequence). The CDR3 runs to 14 residues. As DNA, the CDR3 is TGTGCCAGCAGTTACTCCGGACTAGCCTACGAGCAGTACTTC. Its protein product is CASSYSGLAYEQYF.

J is TRBJ1-2 and V is TRBV6-5, with D uncertain. With 0 bases removed from V and 7 bases from J, the gap between germline ends came to 12 bases. CDR1 and CDR2 (germline): MNHEY, SVGAGI. This CDR3 comprises 14 residues. CDR3 nucleotide sequence: TGTGCCAGCAGTTACTCCCGGGTTCCTAGTGGCTACACCTTC. Translated, it gives CASSYSRVPSGYTF.

This clone has just a few counts. The V and J genes are TRBV6-5 and TRBJ1-1, with D possibly matching TRBD1 (6 bases). Trimming took 8 bases from V and 10 from J, leaving 20 bases between them. This CDR3 spans 13 amino acids. Germline V gives CDR1 MNHEY, CDR2 SVGAGI. The CDR3: CASAKGDTFTAFF. The CDR3 bases are TGTGCCAGCGCCAAGGGGGATACCTTTACAGCTTTCTTT.

This sequence joins TRBV5-1 and TRBJ2-7; 7 bases line up with TRBD1. The CDR3 has 15 amino acids. V shed 0 bases, J shed 9 bases, and the junction held 12 bases outside the gene matches. In germline, CDR1 is SGHRS, CDR2 YFSETQ. Here the CDR3 DNA reads TGCGCCAGCAGCTTGGAGAATCCAGGACAGGCCGGGCAGTACTTC. This encodes CASSLENPGQAGQYF.

This clone appeared a few times. The V call is TRBV11-3, the J call TRBJ2-5; 7 nucleotides match TRBD1. The CDR3 runs to 14 residues. V lost 6 bases, J lost 5 bases, and 9 bases stayed unmatched. Looked up from germline, CDR1 is SGHNT and CDR2 is YENEEA. CDR3 DNA sequence: TGTGCCAGCAGTTCAATAGGGGGCGCGGAGACCCAGTACTTC. It translates to CASSSIGGAETQYF.

V is TRBV6-1 and J is TRBJ2-3; 13 bases are a match to TRBD2. This CDR3 is built from 15 residues. The ends lost 6 bases at V and 5 bases at J; junction bases unmatched: 5. From germline, CDR1 is MNHNS and CDR2 SASEGT. DNA for the CDR3: TGTGCCAGCAGGTCACTAGCGGGAGGGGTAGATACGCAGTATTTT. This codes for CASRSLAGGVDTQYF.

V gene TRBV19 combines with J gene TRBJ1-5; 8 nucleotides agree with TRBD1. The CDR3 sequence is 14 residues long. V was clipped by 5 bases and J by 7 bases; unmatched bases: 7. CDR1 and CDR2 (germline): LNHDA, SQIVND (reference sequence). The DNA for the CDR3 is TGTGCCAGTAGTCTCGGACAGGGTGGACAGCCCCAGCATTTT. Its translation: CASSLGQGGQPQHF.